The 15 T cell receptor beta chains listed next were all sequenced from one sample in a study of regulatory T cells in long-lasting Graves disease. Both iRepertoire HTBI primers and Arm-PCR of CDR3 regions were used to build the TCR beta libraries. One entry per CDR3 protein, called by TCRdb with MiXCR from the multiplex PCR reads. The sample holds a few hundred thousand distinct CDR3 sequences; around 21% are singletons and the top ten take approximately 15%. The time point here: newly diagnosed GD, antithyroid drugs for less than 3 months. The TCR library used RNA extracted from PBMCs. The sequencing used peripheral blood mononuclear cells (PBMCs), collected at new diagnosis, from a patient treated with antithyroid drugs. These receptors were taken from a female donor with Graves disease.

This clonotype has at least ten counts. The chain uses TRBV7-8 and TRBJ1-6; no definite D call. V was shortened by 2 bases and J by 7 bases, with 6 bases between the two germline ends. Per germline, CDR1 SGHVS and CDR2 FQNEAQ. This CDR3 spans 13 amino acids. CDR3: CASSLTGNSPLHF. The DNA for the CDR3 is TGTGCCAGCAGCTTAACCGGGAATTCACCCCTCCACTTT.

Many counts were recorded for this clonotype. The CDR3 reads CASSPKTRVSNEQFF. The CDR3 DNA reads as TGTGCCAGCAGCCCCAAGACCCGGGTCAGCAATGAGCAGTTCTTC. The genes are TRBV7-9 and TRBJ2-1; unclear D gene. Trimming took 5 bases from V and 6 from J, leaving 17 bases between them. Germline lookup yields CDR1 SEHNR and CDR2 FQNEAQ (reference sequence). The CDR3 is made up of 15 amino acids.

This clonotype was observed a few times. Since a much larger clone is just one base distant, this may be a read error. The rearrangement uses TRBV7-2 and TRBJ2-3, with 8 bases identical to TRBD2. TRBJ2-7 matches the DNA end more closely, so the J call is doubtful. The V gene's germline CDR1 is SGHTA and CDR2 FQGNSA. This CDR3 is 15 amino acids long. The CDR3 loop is CAGSSDLAGRGEQYF. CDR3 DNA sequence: TGTGCCGGCAGCTCGGACTTAGCGGGGAGAGGCGAGCAGTACTTC.

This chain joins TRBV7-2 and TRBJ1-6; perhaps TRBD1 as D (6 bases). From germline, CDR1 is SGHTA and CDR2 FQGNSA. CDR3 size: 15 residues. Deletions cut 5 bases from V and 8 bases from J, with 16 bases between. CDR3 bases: TGTGCCAGCAGCCAACAGGGTCCTATAGATTCACCCCTCCACTTT. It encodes CASSQQGPIDSPLHF.

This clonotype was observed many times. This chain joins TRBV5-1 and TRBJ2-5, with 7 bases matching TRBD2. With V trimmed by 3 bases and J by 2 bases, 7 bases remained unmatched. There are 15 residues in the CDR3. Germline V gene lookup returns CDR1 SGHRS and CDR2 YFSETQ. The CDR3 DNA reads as TGCGCCAGCAGCTATAGCGGGTCCCCACAAGAGACCCAGTACTTC. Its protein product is CASSYSGSPQETQYF.

CDR3 bases: TGTGCCAGCAGTGAAATGGGCAGCGGGGCCGGCGGCTACACCTTC. Protein sequence: CASSEMGSGAGGYTF. This sequence joins TRBV2 and TRBJ1-2, with D perhaps TRBD1 (5 bases). This CDR3 contains 15 residues. The germline V gene encodes CDR1 SNHLY and CDR2 FYNNEI. The ends were cut back, 2 bases at V and 8 bases at J, with 18 bases in the middle.

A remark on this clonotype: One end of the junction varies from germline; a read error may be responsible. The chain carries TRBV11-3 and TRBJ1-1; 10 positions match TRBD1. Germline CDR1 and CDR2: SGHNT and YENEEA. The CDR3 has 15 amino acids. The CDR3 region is CASSQPGQGTFEAFF. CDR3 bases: TGCGCCAGCAGCCAGCCGGGACAGGGGACCTTTGAAGCTTTCTTT.

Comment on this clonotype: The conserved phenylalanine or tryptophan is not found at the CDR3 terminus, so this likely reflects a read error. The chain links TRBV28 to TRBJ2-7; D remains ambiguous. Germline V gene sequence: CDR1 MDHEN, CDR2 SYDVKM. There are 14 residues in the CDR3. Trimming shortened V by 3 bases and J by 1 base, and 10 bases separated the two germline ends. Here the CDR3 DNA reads TGTGCCAGCAGTTTGAAAGATAAATCCTACGAGCAGTACTCC. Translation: CASSLKDKSYEQYS.

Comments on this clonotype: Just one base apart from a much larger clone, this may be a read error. CDR3 sequence: CASRALSSSYNEQFF. The CDR3 coding sequence is TGCGCCAGCAGGGCCCTTTCGAGCTCCTACAATGAGCAGTTCTTC. This chain links TRBV5-1 with TRBJ2-1; D unresolved. Trimming stripped 5 bases from V and 0 bases from J, with 12 bases between. The CDR3 is 15 residues long. The germline gives CDR1 SGHRS, CDR2 YFSETQ.

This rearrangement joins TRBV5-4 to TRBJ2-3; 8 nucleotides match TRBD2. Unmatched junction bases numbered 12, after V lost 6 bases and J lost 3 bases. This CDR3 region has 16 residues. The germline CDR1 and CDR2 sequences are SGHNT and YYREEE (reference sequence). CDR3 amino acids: CASTPQAGEVTDTQYF. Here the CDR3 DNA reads TGTGCCAGCACCCCGCAAGCGGGAGAAGTGACAGATACGCAGTATTTT.

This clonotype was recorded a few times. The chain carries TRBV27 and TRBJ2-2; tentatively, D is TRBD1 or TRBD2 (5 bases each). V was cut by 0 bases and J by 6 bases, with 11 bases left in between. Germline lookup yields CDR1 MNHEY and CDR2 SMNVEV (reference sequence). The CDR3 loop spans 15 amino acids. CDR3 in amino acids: CASSLSHPGPGELFF. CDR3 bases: TGTGCCAGCAGTTTATCGCACCCGGGGCCCGGGGAGCTGTTTTTT.

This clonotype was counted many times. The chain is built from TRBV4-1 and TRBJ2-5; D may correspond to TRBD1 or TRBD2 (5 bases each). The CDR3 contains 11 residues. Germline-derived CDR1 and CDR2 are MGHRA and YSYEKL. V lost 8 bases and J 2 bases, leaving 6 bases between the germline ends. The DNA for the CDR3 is TGCGCCAGCGGGGGACAAGAGACCCAGTACTTC. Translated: CASGGQETQYF.

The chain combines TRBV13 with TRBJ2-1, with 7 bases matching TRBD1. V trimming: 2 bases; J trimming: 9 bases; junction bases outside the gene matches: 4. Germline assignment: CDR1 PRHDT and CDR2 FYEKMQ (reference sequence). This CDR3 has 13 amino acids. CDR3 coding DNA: TGTGCCAGCAGCTTACGGACAGGATTTGAGCAGTTCTTC. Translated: CASSLRTGFEQFF.

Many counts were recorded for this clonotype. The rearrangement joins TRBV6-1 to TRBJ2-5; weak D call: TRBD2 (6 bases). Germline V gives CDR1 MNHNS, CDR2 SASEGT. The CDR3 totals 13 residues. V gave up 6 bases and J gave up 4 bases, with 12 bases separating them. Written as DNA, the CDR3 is TGTGCCAGCAGACCCCAGGGACTAGAGACCCAGTACTTC. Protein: CASRPQGLETQYF.

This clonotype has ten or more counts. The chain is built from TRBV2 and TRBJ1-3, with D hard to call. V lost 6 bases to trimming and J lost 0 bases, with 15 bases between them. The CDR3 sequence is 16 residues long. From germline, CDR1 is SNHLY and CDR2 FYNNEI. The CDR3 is CASRRALTPSGNTIYF. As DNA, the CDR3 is TGTGCCAGCAGACGGGCCCTTACTCCCTCTGGAAACACCATATATTTT.